The 9 T cell receptor beta chains presented below share a single source sample, sequenced in a study of T cells after yellow fever vaccination. MiXCR, applied by TCRdb to the 5' RACE reads, yields one record per CDR3 protein. The sample holds 450,000 to 550,000 distinct CDR3 sequences, 20% to 25% seen once. Sequenced material: PBMCs, taken 20 to 25 days after the first yellow fever vaccination. Every receptor here comes from a man aged 18 to 30 who received the YFV17D yellow fever vaccine.

This clonotype appeared a few times. The chain uses TRBV9 and TRBJ2-1; tentatively, D is TRBD1 or TRBD2 (5 bases each). Looked up from germline, CDR1 is SGDLS and CDR2 is YYNGEE. The CDR3 is 13 amino acids. Trimming took off 4 bases at V and 7 bases at J, with 12 bases between the two ends. CDR3 DNA sequence: TGTGCCAGCAGCATCTCCTGGGGGAATGAGCAGTTCTTC. This encodes CASSISWGNEQFF.

The chain recombines TRBV20-1 with TRBJ1-2; 10 bases are shared with TRBD1. Germline trimming cut 6 bases from V and 6 bases from J; bases unmatched to any gene: 4. CDR1 is DFQATT, CDR2 SNEGSKA, per germline (reference sequence). There are 12 residues in the CDR3. Written as DNA, the CDR3 is TGCAGTGCGATCGGGACAGGGGATGGCTACACCTTC. Its translation is CSAIGTGDGYTF.

A few counts support this clonotype. The CDR3 DNA follows: TGCGCCAGCAGCCAACCTGTGCGGGGGGGCTCGAATGAGCAGTTCTTC. It specifies CASSQPVRGGSNEQFF. V is TRBV4-1 and J is TRBJ2-1, with 9 bases identical to TRBD2. This CDR3 region has 16 residues. The V segment lost 2 bases and the J segment 7 bases; nucleotides outside the gene matches: 9. The germline V gene has CDR1 MGHRA and CDR2 YSYEKL.

This clonotype has just a few counts. The CDR3 DNA reads as TGCGCCAGCAGCCCCCGAGGGGGGGTTGGGGGTGAAGCTTTCTTT. It yields the protein CASSPRGGVGGEAFF. The V gene is TRBV5-1, the J gene TRBJ1-1, with TRBD1 as a possible D gene (6 bases). This CDR3 spans 15 amino acids. The germline V and J ends were trimmed by 4 bases and 7 bases, with 20 bases remaining between them. CDR1 is SGHRS and CDR2 is YFSETQ in the germline V gene.

This clonotype was found a few times. The V gene is TRBV15, the J gene TRBJ1-5; the match to TRBD1 covers 9 bases. Germline assignment: CDR1 LNHNV and CDR2 YYDKDF (reference sequence). V shed 3 bases, J shed 3 bases, and the junction held 6 bases outside the gene matches. The CDR3 is 16 amino acids. CDR3 DNA sequence: TGTGCCACCAGCAGTGGGAGGGACAGGGACAATCAGCCCCAGCATTTT. Residues: CATSSGRDRDNQPQHF.

This clonotype was observed at least ten times. The V and J genes are TRBV3-1 and TRBJ1-1; D is unclear. The germline CDR1 and CDR2 sequences are LGHDT and YNNKEL (reference sequence). V gave up 3 bases and J gave up 1 base, with 9 bases separating them. This CDR3 is 14 amino acids long. The CDR3 loop is CASSHPAWNTEAFF. The CDR3 DNA is TGTGCCAGCAGCCACCCCGCATGGAACACTGAAGCTTTCTTT.

This clonotype was picked up a small number of times. V usage is TRBV7-9 and J usage is TRBJ2-7, with a possible D match to TRBD2 (5 bases). The CDR3 runs to 14 residues. Germline V lookup: CDR1 SEHNR, CDR2 FQNEAQ (reference sequence). V was cut by 1 base and J by 3 bases, with 10 bases left in between. The CDR3, as DNA: TGTGCCAGCAGCTTAGAAAGGGAGATCTACGAGCAGTACTTC. This translates into CASSLEREIYEQYF.

The CDR3 sequence: CASSLVVSEAFF. The CDR3 coding sequence is TGTGCCAGCAGCCTGGTTGTCTCTGAAGCTTTCTTT. The rearrangement joins TRBV7-9 to TRBJ1-1; no reliable D call. The CDR3 totals 12 residues. Trimming shortened V by 5 bases and J by 6 bases, and 10 bases separated the two germline ends. Per the germline V gene, CDR1 is SEHNR and CDR2 is FQNEAQ (reference sequence).

The sample holds a few counts of this clonotype. This rearrangement joins TRBV5-1 to TRBJ2-1; 8 bases match TRBD1. There are 17 residues in the CDR3. The V gene end was trimmed by 0 bases and the J gene end by 7 bases; junction bases not matched to a gene: 12. CDR1 is SGHRS and CDR2 is YFSETQ in the germline V gene. The CDR3 loop is CASSLAWAGGGRNEQFF. DNA for the CDR3: TGCGCCAGCAGCTTGGCCTGGGCAGGGGGCGGTAGGAATGAGCAGTTCTTC.